This T cell receptor (beta chain) was obtained from a study of blood T cell repertoires in COVID-19. Methods used by the authors: How many nucleated cells were present was estimated from reference gene primer amplification. The protocol was immunoSEQ multiplex PCR, while the TCRdb copy is restricted to in-frame clones and leaves out a portion. That table supplies the V and J calls and clone size; D and trimming were determined from the DNA. The table includes hundreds of thousands of clones, under 85% detected once. This CDR3 spans 19 amino acids. The V end was cut by 5 bases, the J end by 2 bases, with 25 bases between. Germline V gene sequence: CDR1 MNHEY, CDR2 SMNVEV (reference sequence).

The specimen sequenced was peripheral blood. This TCR came from a woman under 40 with COVID-19, enrolled during active disease. The rearrangement links TRBV27 to TRBJ2-1; D perhaps matches TRBD2 (6 bases). The chain's CDR3 is CASSPRTFKEGRPYNEQFF. The CDR3 DNA sequence: TGTGCCAGCAGTCCCCGGACCTTCAAGGAGGGCCGACCCTACAATGAGCAGTTCTTC.